This TCR beta chain stems from a study of shared clonotypes between healthy human individuals. The study drew its donors from healthy HIV-negative adults without recent acute infections or vaccinations. Study observations and caveats: Generally, naive subsets (rather than memory subsets) showed larger estimated richness.

Germline V gene sequence: CDR1 LNHNV, CDR2 YYDKDF (reference sequence). V lost 1 base and J 4 bases, leaving 8 bases between the germline ends. This CDR3 has 14 amino acids. As concerns this clone: The antigen is not known.

Genomic DNA belonging to each subset was distributed in equal measure over several immunoSEQ plates. TCRdb keeps only in-frame clones here, not all; method: immunoSEQ multiplex PCR. This table holds roughly 660,000 clones, roughly 88% found once. The sequencing sample was made of memory CD8+ T cells from PBMCs. Documented subset: CD45RO+ cells pooled with CCR7-negative TemRA cells. The receptor was derived from a man aged 18 to 30 in good health. Some clones in this sample may be carry-over from other donors' samples. The rearrangement joins TRBV15 to TRBJ2-1, with a possible D match to TRBD2 (6 bases). CDR3: CATSRAGVYNEQFF. CDR3 nucleotides: TGTGCCACCAGCAGAGCGGGAGTTTACAATGAGCAGTTCTTC.